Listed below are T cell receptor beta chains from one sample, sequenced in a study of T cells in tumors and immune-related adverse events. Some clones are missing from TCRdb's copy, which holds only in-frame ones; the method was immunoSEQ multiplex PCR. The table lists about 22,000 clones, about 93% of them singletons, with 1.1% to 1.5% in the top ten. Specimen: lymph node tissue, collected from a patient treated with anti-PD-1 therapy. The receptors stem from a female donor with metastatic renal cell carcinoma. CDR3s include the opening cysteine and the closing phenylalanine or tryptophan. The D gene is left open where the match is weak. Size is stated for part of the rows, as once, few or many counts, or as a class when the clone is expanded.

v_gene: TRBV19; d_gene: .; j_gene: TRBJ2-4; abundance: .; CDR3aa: CASSPTRDSRGQENIQYF; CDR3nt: TGTGCCAGTAGTCCGACCCGTGACAGTAGAGGCCAGGAAAACATTCAGTACTTC
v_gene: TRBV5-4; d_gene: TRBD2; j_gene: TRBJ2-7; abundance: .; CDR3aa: CASSGTGGGQYF; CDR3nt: TGTGCCAGCAGCGGAACGGGAGGGGGGCAGTACTTC
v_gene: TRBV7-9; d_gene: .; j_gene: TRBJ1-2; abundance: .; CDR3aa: CASSLIGGPYGYTF; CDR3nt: TGTGCCAGCAGCTTAATAGGGGGACCGTATGGCTACACCTTC
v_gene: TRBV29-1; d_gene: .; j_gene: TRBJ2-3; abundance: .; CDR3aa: CSVVLTGSSTDTQYF; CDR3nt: TGCAGCGTGGTCCTTACAGGGAGCAGCACAGATACGCAGTATTTT
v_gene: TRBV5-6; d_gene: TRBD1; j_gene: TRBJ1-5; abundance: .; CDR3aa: CASRYGTGASNQPQHF; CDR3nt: TGTGCCAGCAGATACGGGACAGGGGCTAGCAATCAGCCCCAGCATTTT
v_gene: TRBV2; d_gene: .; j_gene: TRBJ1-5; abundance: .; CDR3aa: CASSGRSRTYSNQPQHF; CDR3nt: TGTGCCAGCAGTGGACGAAGTAGGACCTATAGCAATCAGCCCCAGCATTTT
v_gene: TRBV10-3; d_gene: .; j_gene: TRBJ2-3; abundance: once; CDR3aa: CAISRVSSTDTQYF; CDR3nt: TGTGCCATCAGTAGGGTTTCAAGCACAGATACGCAGTATTTT
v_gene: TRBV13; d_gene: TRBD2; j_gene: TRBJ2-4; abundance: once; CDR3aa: CASSWTGLRGFQYF; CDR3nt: TGTGCCAGCAGCTGGACGGGACTACGCGGATTTCAGTACTTC
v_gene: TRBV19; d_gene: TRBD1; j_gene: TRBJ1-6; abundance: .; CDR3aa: CASHTGDSPLHF; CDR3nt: TGTGCCAGTCACACAGGGGATTCACCCCTCCACTTT
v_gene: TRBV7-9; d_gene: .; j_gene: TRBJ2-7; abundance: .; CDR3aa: CASIGWGSSYEQYF; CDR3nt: TGTGCCAGCATCGGGTGGGGTAGCTCCTACGAGCAGTACTTC
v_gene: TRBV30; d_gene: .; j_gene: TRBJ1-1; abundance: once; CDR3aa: CAWSRVNTEAFF; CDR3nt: TGTGCCTGGAGTAGAGTAAACACTGAAGCTTTCTTT
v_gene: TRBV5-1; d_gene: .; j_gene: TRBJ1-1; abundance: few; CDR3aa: CASSLAQGEAFF; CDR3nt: TGCGCCAGCAGCTTGGCGCAGGGGGAAGCTTTCTTT
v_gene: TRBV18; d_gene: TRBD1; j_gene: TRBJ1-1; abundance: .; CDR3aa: CASSPRQGAAGFRTEAFF; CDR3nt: TGTGCCAGCTCACCACGACAGGGGGCAGCTGGATTTCGAACTGAAGCTTTCTTT
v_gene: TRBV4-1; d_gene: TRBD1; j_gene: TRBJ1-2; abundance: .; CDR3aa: CASSQDAGTAIWGYTF; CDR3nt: TGCGCCAGCAGCCAAGATGCTGGGACAGCGATTTGGGGCTACACCTTC
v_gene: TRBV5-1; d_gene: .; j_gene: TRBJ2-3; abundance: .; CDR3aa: CASSLGGGNGKDTQYF; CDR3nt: TGCGCCAGCAGCTTGGGGGGCGGGAACGGAAAAGATACGCAGTATTTT
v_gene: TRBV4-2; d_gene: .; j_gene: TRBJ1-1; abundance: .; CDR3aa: CASSQVSFDGEAFF; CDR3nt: TGTGCCAGCAGCCAAGTTTCTTTCGATGGGGAAGCTTTCTTT
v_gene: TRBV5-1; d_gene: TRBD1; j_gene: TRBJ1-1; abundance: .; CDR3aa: CASSLGGTGDTEAFF; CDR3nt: TGCGCCAGCAGCTTGGGAGGGACAGGGGACACTGAAGCTTTCTTT
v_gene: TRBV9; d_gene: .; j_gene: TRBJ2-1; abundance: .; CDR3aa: CASSVAAGYGSEQFF; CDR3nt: TGTGCCAGCAGCGTAGCGGCGGGGTATGGTAGTGAGCAGTTCTTC
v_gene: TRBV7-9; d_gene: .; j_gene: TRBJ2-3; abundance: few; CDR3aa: CASSRQVESSTDTQYF; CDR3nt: TGTGCCAGCAGCCGGCAGGTGGAATCTAGCACAGATACGCAGTATTTT